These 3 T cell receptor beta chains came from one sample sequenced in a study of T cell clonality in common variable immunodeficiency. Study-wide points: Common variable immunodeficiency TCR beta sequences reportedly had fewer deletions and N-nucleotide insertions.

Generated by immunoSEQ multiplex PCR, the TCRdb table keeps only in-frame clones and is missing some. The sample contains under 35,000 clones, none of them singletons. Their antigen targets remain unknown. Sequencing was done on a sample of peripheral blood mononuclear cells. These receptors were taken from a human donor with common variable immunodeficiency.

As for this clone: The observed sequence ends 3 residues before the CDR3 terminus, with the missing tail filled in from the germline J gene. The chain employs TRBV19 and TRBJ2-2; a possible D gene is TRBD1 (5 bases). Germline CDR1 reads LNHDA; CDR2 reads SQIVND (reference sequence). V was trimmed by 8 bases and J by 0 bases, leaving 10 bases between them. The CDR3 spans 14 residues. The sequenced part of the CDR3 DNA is TGTGCCAGTTTAGGGGTTTCGAACACCGGGGAG. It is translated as CASLGVSNTGE. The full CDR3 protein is CASLGVSNTGELFF.

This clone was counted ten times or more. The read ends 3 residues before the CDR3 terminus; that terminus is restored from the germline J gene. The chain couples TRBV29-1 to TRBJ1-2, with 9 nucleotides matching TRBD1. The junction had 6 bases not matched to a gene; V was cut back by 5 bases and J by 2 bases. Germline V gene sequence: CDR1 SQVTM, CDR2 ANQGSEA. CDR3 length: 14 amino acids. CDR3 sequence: CSVTTGGRNYGYTF. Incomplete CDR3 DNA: TGCAGCGTTACGACAGGGGGACGAAACTATGGC.

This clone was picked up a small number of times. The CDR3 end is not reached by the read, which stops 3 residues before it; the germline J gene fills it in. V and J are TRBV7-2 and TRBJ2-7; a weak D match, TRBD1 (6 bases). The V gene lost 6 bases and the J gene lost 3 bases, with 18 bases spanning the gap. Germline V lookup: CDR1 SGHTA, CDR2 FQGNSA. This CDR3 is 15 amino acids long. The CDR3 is CASRSAAAGDYEQYF. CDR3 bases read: TGTGCCAGCAGATCTGCCGCGGCAGGGGACTACGAG.